Below are 7 T cell receptor beta chains sequenced from a single sample in a study of early T cells in non-severe SARS-CoV-2 infection. TCRdb re-derived calls from the 5' RACE reads in MiXCR, one entry per CDR3 protein. The sample lists about 49,000 distinct CDR3 sequences, around 6.9% occurring once. Sequences were derived from whole blood, sampled at baseline. The receptors shown here come from an adult who was a healthcare worker with PCR-confirmed SARS-CoV-2 infection or an uninfected control (not recorded which).

This clonotype was recorded many times. This chain joins TRBV2 and TRBJ1-5, with 7 bases matching TRBD1. Germline V gene lookup returns CDR1 SNHLY and CDR2 FYNNEI. With V trimmed by 4 bases and J by 2 bases, 2 bases remained unmatched. The CDR3 extends over 14 amino acids. The CDR3 region has the DNA TGTGCCAGCAGTGGACAGGGACGCAATCAGCCCCAGCATTTT. Translated: CASSGQGRNQPQHF.

This clonotype was observed at least ten times. The chain combines TRBV6-2 or TRBV6-3 with TRBJ1-1; 9 positions match TRBD1. Germline CDR1 and CDR2: MNHEY and SVGEGT. This CDR3 spans 14 amino acids. V lost 7 bases and J lost 1; bases outside the gene matches: 4. The CDR3 loop is CASKGQGQNTEAFF. The CDR3 nucleotides are TGTGCCAGCAAGGGACAGGGCCAGAACACTGAAGCTTTCTTT.

In its sample, this clonotype was seen a few times. The chain joins TRBV6-2 or TRBV6-3 to TRBJ1-5; no clear D gene. This CDR3 contains 15 residues. Germline V gives CDR1 MNHEY, CDR2 SVGEGT. Trimming pared 7 bases from V and 5 bases from J, leaving 18 bases between. In DNA, the CDR3 is TGTGCCAGCACCAACAACCGTCTACGCGATCAGCCCCAGCATTTT. Residues: CASTNNRLRDQPQHF.

J is TRBJ2-7 and V is TRBV6-6; 8 bases align to TRBD1. The CDR3 runs to 18 residues. Germline CDR1 reads MNHNY; CDR2 reads SVGAGI (reference sequence). Germline trimming cut 2 bases from V and 3 bases from J; bases unmatched to any gene: 15. CDR3: CASSYAGQGLRTIYEQYF. Written as DNA, the CDR3 is TGTGCCAGCAGTTACGCAGGACAGGGACTCCGGACAATCTACGAGCAGTACTTC.

This clonotype has just a few counts. V is TRBV9 and J is TRBJ1-1; no firm D call. The germline V and J ends were trimmed by 0 bases and 3 bases, with 6 bases remaining between them. CDR1 is SGDLS and CDR2 is YYNGEE in the germline V gene. This CDR3 region has 13 residues. The CDR3 region has the DNA TGTGCCAGCAGCGTAGACCCCGACACTGAAGCTTTCTTT. Encoded protein: CASSVDPDTEAFF. The variable domain in full, completed from reference TRBV9 and TRBJ1-1, reads DSGVTQTPKHLITATGQRVTLRCSPRSGDLSVYWYQQSLDQGLQFLIQYYNGEERAKGNILERFSAQQFPDLHSELNLSSLELGDSALYFCASSVDPDTEAFFGQGTRLTVV.

This clonotype showed up many times. The J gene is TRBJ2-3, the V gene TRBV20-1, with D unclear. Trimming cost V 0 bases and J 1 base, with 11 bases left between them. CDR3 length: 15 amino acids. Per the germline V gene, CDR1 is DFQATT and CDR2 is SNEGSKA (reference sequence). CDR3 sequence reads: CSARDPTTRTDTQYF. Here the CDR3 DNA reads TGCAGTGCTAGAGACCCAACCACTCGCACAGATACGCAGTATTTT.

There are a few counts of this clonotype. The chain is built from TRBV4-3 and TRBJ2-3; tentatively, D is TRBD1 (6 bases). The CDR3 runs 18 residues. The V gene lost 0 bases and the J gene lost 6 bases, with 22 bases spanning the gap. Germline CDR1 and CDR2: LGHNA and YSLEER. CDR3 sequence reads: CASSQDLLQGYTVDTQYF. DNA of the CDR3: TGCGCCAGCAGCCAAGATTTGCTACAGGGATACACAGTGGATACGCAGTATTTT.